This TCR beta chain emerged from a study of T cell changes during pregnancy in multiple sclerosis. The CDR3 consists of 14 residues. Trimming left V 5 bases short and J 0 bases short, with 10 bases between. CDR1 SGHTA and CDR2 FQGNSA come from the germline V gene. Libraries were prepared by immunoSEQ multiplex PCR; TCRdb keeps only in-frame clonotypes and omits some of them. The sample lists about 51,000 clones, approximately 93% occurring once. The material sequenced was peripheral blood, taken in the second trimester of pregnancy. The clonotype originates from a female donor with multiple sclerosis, enrolled in a pregnancy study. The chain employs TRBV7-2 and TRBJ1-1; a possible D gene is TRBD1 (5 bases). The CDR3 spells CASSSGQMNTEAFF. The CDR3 bases are TGTGCCAGCAGCAGTGGACAAATGAACACTGAAGCTTTCTTT.